A single sample gave rise to the 12 T cell receptor beta chains below, sequenced in a study of beta chain features in type 1 diabetes (dated by TCRdb to the late 2010s). Here is what the overall study found, with its caveats: Type 1 diabetes patients showed a moderate but significant shortening of TCRB CDR3 length in all four CD4+ subsets.

Library preparation used the immunoSEQ multiplex PCR assay. The entire amount of isolated RNA was reverse transcribed using the High Capacity cDNA Reverse Transcription Kit, so the sequenced TCRB transcripts were expressed ones. Held by TCRdb, this immuneACCESS table contains in-frame sequences only and omits some clones. Under half of the omission traces to an unresolved V gene where checked; the cause of the rest is unknown. The sample table shows around 70,000 clones, and 45% to 50% are seen once. The ten biggest clones cover 0.7% of the sample. These TCRs are of unknown antigen specificity. Sequenced sample: central memory CD4+ T cells from blood. These TCRs come from a man aged 30 to 39 with type 1 diabetes.

This clone was seen once. The CDR3 region is CASSWSRKEQGQYF. CDR3 nucleotides: TGTGCCAGCAGTTGGAGTAGGAAGGAGCAAGGGCAGTACTTC. This chain connects TRBV6-5 to TRBJ2-7; D gene ambiguous. Germline lookup yields CDR1 MNHEY and CDR2 SVGAGI. The CDR3 spans 14 residues. Trimming stripped 4 bases from V and 9 bases from J, with 19 bases between.

In this sample, this clone turned up a few times. The chain carries TRBV30 and TRBJ2-3; TRBD2 aligns across 14 bases. The CDR3 is made up of 17 amino acids. The V segment lost 2 bases and the J segment 3 bases; nucleotides outside the gene matches: 7. From germline, CDR1 is GTSNPN and CDR2 SVGIG (reference sequence). CDR3 region: CAWSFGTSGGGTDTQYF. The CDR3 nucleotides read TGTGCCTGGAGTTTTGGGACTAGCGGGGGAGGAACAGATACGCAGTATTTT.

CDR3 amino acids: CASSIGDRGIKGYTF. CDR3 in DNA: TGTGCCAGTAGTATCGGGGACAGGGGGATAAAAGGCTACACCTTC. This chain uses TRBV19 with TRBJ1-2; 11 nucleotides match TRBD1. V trimming: 3 bases; J trimming: 8 bases; junction bases outside the gene matches: 8. The CDR3 loop spans 15 amino acids. Germline CDR1 and CDR2: LNHDA and SQIVND (reference sequence).

In this sample, this clone turned up a few times. This chain joins TRBV2 and TRBJ1-4, with D unresolved. Germline values: CDR1 SNHLY, CDR2 FYNNEI. This CDR3 comprises 15 residues. V gave up 3 bases and J gave up 0 bases, with 8 bases separating them. The CDR3 DNA sequence: TGTGCCAGCAGTGATGGCCTTGCAACTAATGAAAAACTGTTTTTT. Translated: CASSDGLATNEKLFF.

This clone was observed a handful of times. V and J are TRBV18 and TRBJ2-1; 7 bases align to TRBD1. Trimming took 4 bases from V and 0 from J; bases not matched to a gene: 9. Germline V CDR1 and CDR2: KGHSH, LQKENI. This CDR3 has 17 residues. The CDR3 DNA reads TGTGCCAGCTCACAATGGGACAGTGGGGACTCCTACAATGAGCAGTTCTTC. This gives the protein CASSQWDSGDSYNEQFF. Drawing the rest from reference TRBV18 and TRBJ2-1, the complete variable domain is NAGVMQNPRHLVRRRGQEARLRCSPMKGHSHVYWYRQLPEEGLKFMVYLQKENIIDESGMPKERFSAEFPKEGPSILRIQQVVRGDSAAYFCASSQWDSGDSYNEQFFGPGTRLTVL.

The V gene is TRBV27, the J gene TRBJ2-2; TRBD2 agrees at 8 bases. V was clipped by 5 bases and J by 0 bases; unmatched bases: 8. The germline gives CDR1 MNHEY, CDR2 SMNVEV (reference sequence). The CDR3 totals 17 residues. As DNA, the CDR3 is TGTGCCAGCAGTCCCGGTGCGGGACTAGCGAACACCGGGGAGCTGTTTTTT. Encoded protein: CASSPGAGLANTGELFF.

This rearrangement joins TRBV14 to TRBJ2-3; 7 bases fit TRBD2. This CDR3 is 16 amino acids long. Per the germline V gene, CDR1 is SGHDN and CDR2 is FVKESK. V lost 0 bases to trimming and J lost 6 bases; unmatched junction nucleotides: 9. Here the CDR3 reads CASSQESRAGVDTQYF. CDR3 coding DNA: TGTGCCAGCAGCCAAGAGTCTAGGGCGGGAGTGGATACGCAGTATTTT.

The chain combines TRBV30 with TRBJ1-4, with a weak D call TRBD1 (5 bases). CDR3 length equals 11 residues. Trimming removed 7 bases from V and 10 bases from J, with 13 bases in between. CDR1 is GTSNPN, CDR2 SVGIG, per germline (reference sequence). The CDR3: CALGRGGKLFF. In DNA form, the CDR3 reads TGTGCCTTGGGGAGGGGAGGAAAACTGTTTTTT.

This clone was detected only a few times. V and J are TRBV10-1 and TRBJ2-5; 9 bases line up with TRBD2. Losses at the gene ends were 1 base for V and 4 bases for J; bases not matched to a gene: 7. CDR1 is WNHNN, CDR2 SYGVQD, per germline (reference sequence). This CDR3 is built from 16 residues. The CDR3 here is CASSELRGLAGETQYF. The CDR3, as DNA: TGCGCCAGCAGTGAGTTAAGGGGACTAGCAGGAGAGACCCAGTACTTC.

This clone was observed a few times. The V gene is TRBV7-8, the J gene TRBJ1-2; D is unclear. Germline V gene data show CDR1 as SGHVS and CDR2 as FQNEAQ. The length of the CDR3 is 14 residues. V gave up 2 bases and J gave up 8 bases, with 15 bases separating them. In nucleotides, the CDR3 is TGTGCCAGCAGCTTAAGGACCGACGGAGGCGGCTACACCTTC. Its protein product is CASSLRTDGGGYTF. Combining the CDR3 with reference TRBV7-8 and TRBJ1-2 gives the whole variable domain GAGVSQSPRYKVAKRGQDVALRCDPISGHVSLFWYQQALGQGPEFLTYFQNEAQLDKSGLPSDRFFAERPEGSVSTLKIQRTQQEDSAVYLCASSLRTDGGGYTFGSGTRLTVV.

The chain has TRBV27 and TRBJ2-4, with a possible D match to TRBD1 (6 bases). Germline V gives CDR1 MNHEY, CDR2 SMNVEV (reference sequence). This CDR3 comprises 14 residues. V lost 8 bases and J 8 bases, leaving 19 bases between the germline ends. CDR3 loop: CASSDLGARDIQYF. CDR3 DNA: TGTGCCAGCTCGGATTTGGGGGCGCGAGACATTCAGTACTTC.

This clone appeared many times. The V and J genes are TRBV10-3 and TRBJ2-7; 13 positions agree with TRBD2. Germline loops: CDR1 ENHRY, CDR2 SYGVKD. CDR3 length: 14 amino acids. V dropped 6 bases and J dropped 5; count of bases not matched to a gene: 4. CDR3 bases: TGTGCCATCAGCGGACTAGCGGGAGAAGACGAGCAGTACTTC. Its protein is CAISGLAGEDEQYF.